Each of the 19 T cell receptor beta chains below was sequenced from the same sample in a study of CD8+ T cells in alopecia areata. Treatment described: oral pan-JAK inhibitor, 5-10 mg twice daily. In each case, RNA was isolated and then reverse transcribed into cDNA as the sequencing template. Here immunoSEQ multiplex PCR was the method, and the copy in TCRdb shows in-frame clones only, minus some. The sample has 200,000 or so clones, under 40% seen once. The source material was CD4+ T cells sorted from blood, sampled between weeks 30 and 35, from a patient treated with tofacitinib. The origin of the receptors is a human donor with alopecia areata.

This clone was found a few times. The genes are TRBV11-3 and TRBJ2-7, with D perhaps matching TRBD2 (7 bases). The CDR3 runs 14 residues. CDR1 is SGHNT, CDR2 YENEEA, per germline. V was cut by 3 bases and J by 3 bases, with 12 bases left in between. DNA for the CDR3: TGTGCCAGCAGCTTGGGGGGGCCGAGCTACGAGCAGTACTTC. This codes for CASSLGGPSYEQYF.

This rearrangement joins TRBV2 to TRBJ2-7; D perhaps matches TRBD2 (6 bases). The germline gives CDR1 SNHLY, CDR2 FYNNEI. This CDR3 is 17 amino acids long. V lost 1 base to trimming and J lost 0 bases, with 16 bases between them. This CDR3 reads CASSEEEAGTRSYEQYF. The CDR3 DNA follows: TGTGCCAGCAGTGAAGAGGAGGCGGGGACCCGCTCCTACGAGCAGTACTTC.

V and J are TRBV27 and TRBJ1-1; possible D gene TRBD1, 5 bases. From germline, CDR1 is MNHEY and CDR2 SMNVEV (reference sequence). The CDR3 runs 13 residues. V shed 2 bases and J shed 4 bases, with 8 bases lying between them. CDR3 DNA sequence: TGTGCCAGCAGTTTAAAGGGGCTCACTGAAGCTTTCTTT. This encodes CASSLKGLTEAFF.

About this clone: Other nucleotide sequences from this sample produce the same CDR3. The J gene is TRBJ1-2, the V gene TRBV6-5; no definite D call. CDR3 length: 12 amino acids. V shed 0 bases and J shed 7 bases, with 6 bases lying between them. Germline assignment: CDR1 MNHEY and CDR2 SVGAGI. CDR3 sequence: CASSYSGGGYTF. CDR3 bases: TGTGCCAGCAGTTACTCGGGCGGTGGCTACACCTTC.

This clone showed up just a few times. Within the sample, other DNA sequences also encode this same CDR3. V gene TRBV5-1 combines with J gene TRBJ1-1, with D uncertain. V lost 0 bases, J lost 5 bases, and 11 bases lay in between. The CDR3 is made up of 14 amino acids. In germline, CDR1 is SGHRS, CDR2 YFSETQ. The CDR3 nucleotides are TGCGCCAGCAGCTTGGCTCGGGGTCAAACTGAAGCTTTCTTT. Protein sequence: CASSLARGQTEAFF.

This clone was picked up a small number of times. The J gene is TRBJ2-3, the V gene TRBV7-9; 8 bases are shared with TRBD1. This CDR3 comprises 14 residues. V shed 6 bases, J shed 6 bases, and the junction held 8 bases outside the gene matches. The germline CDR1 and CDR2 sequences are SEHNR and FQNEAQ (reference sequence). In nucleotides, the CDR3 is TGTGCCAGCAGTCAGACAGGGGTGACCGATACGCAGTATTTT. Its protein is CASSQTGVTDTQYF.

The chain couples TRBV11-2 to TRBJ2-2; 7 bases map to TRBD1. Trimming removed 5 bases from V and 2 bases from J; junction bases left unmatched: 14. The CDR3 sequence is 18 residues long. The germline V gene encodes CDR1 SGHAT and CDR2 FQNNGV. CDR3 protein: CASSPLRGRRDNTGELFF. The DNA of the CDR3 is TGTGCCAGCAGCCCGCTAAGGGGGCGCAGGGACAACACCGGGGAGCTGTTTTTT. Using reference TRBV11-2 and TRBJ2-2 for the parts outside the CDR3, the full variable domain is EAGVAQSPRYKIIEKRQSVAFWCNPISGHATLYWYQQILGQGPKLLIQFQNNGVVDDSQLPKDRFSAERLKGVDSTLKIQPAKLEDSAVYLCASSPLRGRRDNTGELFFGEGSRLTVL.

This clone was seen more than once but under ten times. The gene calls are TRBV2 and TRBJ2-7; 11 bases are a match to TRBD1. The CDR3 is 14 residues long. V lost 6 bases and J lost 7; bases outside the gene matches: 8. Germline CDR1 SNHLY, CDR2 FYNNEI. The CDR3 is CASSAGQGVQEQYF. The CDR3 DNA reads TGTGCCAGCAGCGCGGGACAGGGGGTTCAAGAGCAGTACTTC.

This clone was counted only a few times. This chain uses TRBV29-1 with TRBJ1-1, with a possible D match to TRBD1 (5 bases). V was cut by 5 bases and J by 6 bases, with 10 bases left in between. Germline V lookup: CDR1 SQVTM, CDR2 ANQGSEA. There are 11 residues in the CDR3. The CDR3 nucleotides are TGCAGCGTTTTGGCGACAGCTGAAGCTTTCTTT. Amino acid sequence: CSVLATAEAFF. Full variable domain (remainder filled in from reference TRBV29-1 and TRBJ1-1): SAVISQKPSRDICQRGTSLTIQCQVDSQVTMMFWYRQQPGQSLTLIATANQGSEATYESGFVIDKFPISRPNLTFSTLTVSNMSPEDSSIYLCSVLATAEAFFGQGTRLTVV.

The chain carries TRBV4-2 and TRBJ2-3, with D maybe TRBD2 (6 bases). Germline CDR1 is LGHNA and CDR2 is YNFKEQ. There are 16 residues in the CDR3. The germline V and J ends were trimmed by 2 bases and 4 bases, with 16 bases remaining between them. In nucleotides, the CDR3 is TGTGCCAGCAGCCAAACCACGCTTAGACTAGCAGATACGCAGTATTTT. Amino acids: CASSQTTLRLADTQYF.

In this sample, this clone turned up a few times. The chain links TRBV5-5 to TRBJ1-5; D unclear. The V end was cut by 2 bases, the J end by 0 bases, with 6 bases between. Per germline, CDR1 SGHKS and CDR2 YYEKEE (reference sequence). The CDR3 totals 14 residues. The CDR3, as DNA: TGTGCCAGCAGCTTACGGAATAGCAATCAGCCCCAGCATTTT. This translates into CASSLRNSNQPQHF. Supplemented by reference TRBV5-5 and TRBJ1-5, the full variable domain reads DAGVTQSPTHLIKTRGQQVTLRCSPISGHKSVSWYQQVLGQGPQFIFQYYEKEERGRGNFPDRFSARQFPNYSSELNVNALLLGDSALYLCASSLRNSNQPQHFGDGTRLSIL.

This clone has only a few counts. The chain carries TRBV7-8 and TRBJ2-6, with D uncertain. CDR1 is SGHVS and CDR2 is FQNEAQ in the germline V gene. The CDR3 has 15 amino acids. The ends were cut back, 0 bases at V and 4 bases at J, with 7 bases in the middle. The chain's CDR3 is CASSLATMGANVLTF. The CDR3 nucleotides are TGTGCCAGCAGCTTAGCGACGATGGGGGCCAACGTCCTGACTTTC.

Only a few counts were recorded for this clone. The J gene is TRBJ2-1, the V gene TRBV7-2; D remains ambiguous. Trimming removed 2 bases from V and 7 bases from J, with 12 bases in between. The length of the CDR3 is 14 residues. Germline V gene lookup returns CDR1 SGHTA and CDR2 FQGNSA. CDR3 in amino acids: CASSLRTLGNEQFF. CDR3 in DNA: TGTGCCAGCAGCTTAAGAACTCTAGGGAATGAGCAGTTCTTC.

The gene calls are TRBV18 and TRBJ1-4; no clear D gene. The CDR3 length is 14 residues. V was shortened by 0 bases and J by 7 bases, with 9 bases between the two germline ends. Looked up from germline, CDR1 is KGHSH and CDR2 is LQKENI. This chain's CDR3 is CASSPPGLGEKLFF. The CDR3 nucleotides read TGTGCCAGCTCACCACCAGGGCTGGGTGAAAAACTGTTTTTT.

This clone has more than one count but fewer than ten. CDR3 sequence: CASSVVSGQGYGYTF. The CDR3 DNA reads TGTGCCAGCAGCGTTGTATCGGGACAGGGCTATGGCTACACCTTC. The chain carries TRBV9 and TRBJ1-2; 9 nucleotides line up with TRBD1. The CDR3 runs to 15 residues. Per the germline V gene, CDR1 is SGDLS and CDR2 is YYNGEE. The V and J ends lost 2 bases and 4 bases, in that order; junction bases with no gene match: 6. The full variable domain, completed using reference TRBV9 and TRBJ1-2, is DSGVTQTPKHLITATGQRVTLRCSPRSGDLSVYWYQQSLDQGLQFLIQYYNGEERAKGNILERFSAQQFPDLHSELNLSSLELGDSALYFCASSVVSGQGYGYTFGSGTRLTVV.

V is TRBV6-5 and J is TRBJ1-6; TRBD1 matches at 9 bases. The V gene end was trimmed by 6 bases and the J gene end by 8 bases; junction bases not matched to a gene: 2. The V gene's germline CDR1 is MNHEY and CDR2 SVGAGI. This CDR3 contains 13 residues. The chain's CDR3 is CASRGQGDSPLHF. The CDR3 DNA is TGTGCCAGCAGGGGACAGGGAGATTCACCCCTCCACTTT.

About this clone itself: At one of its ends the junction is not consistent with the germline gene, which may arise from a read error. The rearrangement joins TRBV7-9 to TRBJ1-1; D unclear. CDR1 and CDR2 (germline): SEHNR, FQNEAQ (reference sequence). This CDR3 region has 16 residues. CDR3 coding DNA: TGTGCCAGCAGTTCCTCGCCGAGTACGATGATTTCTGAATCTTTCTTT. It yields the protein CASSSSPSTMISESFF.

The genes are TRBV6-1 and TRBJ1-1; 9 positions agree with TRBD1. Trimming at V came to 4 bases and at J to 4 bases, leaving 7 bases not matched to a gene. The germline V gene encodes CDR1 MNHNS and CDR2 SASEGT. This CDR3 is built from 15 residues. CDR3 sequence (DNA): TGTGCCAGCAGTGTCAAACAGGGGGCCGGCACTGAAGCTTTCTTT. Translated, it gives CASSVKQGAGTEAFF.

The DNA for the CDR3 is TGTGCCAGTAGTTTGATTGGCCGATTCAGCAATCAGCCCCAGCATTTT. Residues: CASSLIGRFSNQPQHF. V usage is TRBV19 and J usage is TRBJ1-5; D ambiguous. This CDR3 comprises 16 residues. The germline V gene encodes CDR1 LNHDA and CDR2 SQIVND (reference sequence). Trimming took off 5 bases at V and 1 base at J, with 15 bases between the two ends. The variable domain in full, with the rest retrieved from reference TRBV19 and TRBJ1-5, is DGGITQSPKYLFRKEGQNVTLSCEQNLNHDAMYWYRQDPGQGLRLIYYSQIVNDFQKGDIAEGYSVSREKKESFPLTVTSAQKNPTAFYLCASSLIGRFSNQPQHFGDGTRLSIL.